Listed here are 24 T cell receptor beta chains from one sample, sequenced in a study of OX40 agonist ivuxolimab in advanced cancers. This table comes from immunoSEQ multiplex PCR, and its TCRdb copy is limited to in-frame clones, with some not included. The sample has approximately 23,000 clones, roughly 90% seen once. Sequences were derived from CD4+ or CD8+ T cells sorted from blood, sampled in a trial of the OX40 agonist ivuxolimab. These receptors all come from an adult with an advanced solid tumor such as melanoma, head and neck, liver or kidney cancer.

The CDR3 region has the DNA TGTGCCACCGGGGGGTATAGCAATCAGCCCCAGCATTTT. This codes for CATGGYSNQPQHF. The gene calls are TRBV6-1 and TRBJ1-5, with D maybe TRBD1 (5 bases). Germline lookup yields CDR1 MNHNS and CDR2 SASEGT. This CDR3 has 13 amino acids. Trimming pared 10 bases from V and 0 bases from J, leaving 10 bases between.

The J gene is TRBJ2-5, the V gene TRBV5-6, with no clear D. In germline, CDR1 is SGHDT, CDR2 YYEEEE. This CDR3 spans 14 amino acids. With 2 bases removed from V and 1 base from J, the gap between germline ends came to 9 bases. The CDR3 reads CASSLAWTQETQYF. CDR3 bases: TGTGCCAGCAGCTTAGCTTGGACCCAAGAGACCCAGTACTTC.

This chain joins TRBV29-1 and TRBJ2-3; 7 bases fit TRBD2. The germline V gene encodes CDR1 SQVTM and CDR2 ANQGSEA. The CDR3 is 15 residues long. V shed 2 bases and J 1 base; nucleotides not matched to a gene: 6. CDR3 sequence (DNA): TGCAGCGTTGAATACCGCGGGAGCCGCACAGATACGCAGTATTTT. It translates to CSVEYRGSRTDTQYF.

The chain combines TRBV4-2 with TRBJ2-7; D is tentatively TRBD1 or TRBD2 (6 bases each). V gave up 4 bases and J gave up 0 bases, with 16 bases separating them. This CDR3 has 16 residues. Germline V CDR1 and CDR2: LGHNA, YNFKEQ. The CDR3 reads CASSRGGGLSSYEQYF. The CDR3 DNA is TGTGCCAGCAGCCGAGGAGGGGGGCTCAGCTCCTACGAGCAGTACTTC.

The chain employs TRBV5-5 and TRBJ1-4; D call uncertain. Per the germline V gene, CDR1 is SGHKS and CDR2 is YYEKEE (reference sequence). The V gene lost 3 bases and the J gene lost 8 bases, with 11 bases spanning the gap. The CDR3 has 13 residues. This chain's CDR3 is CASSSYGEEKLFF. CDR3 DNA sequence: TGTGCCAGCAGCTCGTACGGTGAAGAAAAACTGTTTTTT.

This clone was seen only once. The rearrangement uses TRBV30 and TRBJ1-5; D possibly corresponds to TRBD1 (6 bases). The V end lost 5 bases, the J end lost 1 base, and 12 bases lay between the germline ends. The CDR3 sequence is 14 residues long. Germline V CDR1 and CDR2: GTSNPN, SVGIG (reference sequence). DNA for the CDR3: TGTGCCTGGTCGGAGGGGGGAAGCAATCAGCCCCAGCATTTT. It yields the protein CAWSEGGSNQPQHF.

This clone was detected a few times. The chain couples TRBV4-1 to TRBJ1-5; D not certain. The CDR3 spans 15 residues. Looked up from germline, CDR1 is MGHRA and CDR2 is YSYEKL. V lost 0 bases, J lost 0 bases, and 6 bases lay in between. The CDR3, as DNA: TGCGCCAGCAGCCAAGATAGCAGTAGCAATCAGCCCCAGCATTTT. This codes for CASSQDSSSNQPQHF.

This sequence joins TRBV6-1 and TRBJ2-1; D is ambiguous. Germline V gene sequence: CDR1 MNHNS, CDR2 SASEGT. The CDR3 runs to 16 residues. With 4 bases removed from V and 6 bases from J, the gap between germline ends came to 19 bases. CDR3 in DNA: TGTGCCAGCAGTGGAGGCCTACTTCAGTCTGCCAATGAGCAGTTCTTC. Its translation is CASSGGLLQSANEQFF.

The table lists this clone with a count of one. This sequence joins TRBV30 and TRBJ2-7, with 7 bases matching TRBD1. This CDR3 has 13 amino acids. Germline trimming cut 2 bases from V and 3 bases from J; bases unmatched to any gene: 4. Germline CDR1 GTSNPN, CDR2 SVGIG (reference sequence). The CDR3 DNA is TGTGCCTGGAGTAGGACAGGTGTCTACGAGCAGTACTTC. Protein product: CAWSRTGVYEQYF.

This rearrangement joins TRBV7-2 to TRBJ2-7; 7 nucleotides line up with TRBD1. J was trimmed by 3 bases and V by 4 bases; bases with no gene match: 6. CDR1 is SGHTA, CDR2 FQGNSA, per germline. The CDR3 spans 14 residues. The CDR3 is CASSSRDSDYEQYF. The CDR3 nucleotides are TGTGCCAGCAGCTCCCGGGACAGCGACTACGAGCAGTACTTC.

This clone was recorded a few times. The chain uses TRBV4-1 and TRBJ2-3, with 8 bases identical to TRBD1. Germline V CDR1 and CDR2: MGHRA, YSYEKL. V lost 0 bases, J lost 6 bases, and 5 bases stayed unmatched. The CDR3 is 15 amino acids. The CDR3 sequence is CASSQEPTGEDTQYF. The DNA for the CDR3 is TGCGCCAGCAGCCAAGAACCGACAGGGGAGGATACGCAGTATTTT.

This clone has just one count. The genes are TRBV7-6 and TRBJ2-7; a weak D match, TRBD2 (7 bases). This CDR3 spans 14 amino acids. Germline values: CDR1 SGHVS, CDR2 FNYEAQ. Trimming removed 5 bases at V and 5 bases at J, with 16 bases between. The CDR3 nucleotides read TGTGCCAGCAGCCCCAAGGGGGGGCGGCACGAGCAGTACTTC. This gives the protein CASSPKGGRHEQYF.

The chain combines TRBV7-9 with TRBJ1-3, with D hard to call. This CDR3 region has 13 residues. Trimming took 7 bases from V and 0 from J, leaving 7 bases between them. CDR1 SEHNR and CDR2 FQNEAQ come from the germline V gene (reference sequence). The CDR3, as DNA: TGTGCCAGCAAGGGCATCTCTGGAAACACCATATATTTT. Its protein product is CASKGISGNTIYF.

This chain links TRBV19 with TRBJ1-5; D unclear. Trimming removed 8 bases from V and 1 base from J, with 12 bases in between. The CDR3 has 14 residues. CDR1 is LNHDA, CDR2 SQIVND, per germline (reference sequence). The CDR3 nucleotides are TGTGCCAGTGTGCCAGGACCGAGCAATCAGCCCCAGCATTTT. Residues: CASVPGPSNQPQHF.

This clone has just a few counts. Here the CDR3 omits its conserved ending phenylalanine or tryptophan, so a read error is the likely source. The DNA is left out, because the CDR3 cannot be placed on it with certainty; the CDR3 is given as TCRdb lists it. The rearrangement links TRBV25-1 to TRBJ1-1; the table calls TRBD1, which could not be checked here. The CDR3 contains 10 residues when both ends are counted. CDR1 is MGHDK and CDR2 is SYGVNS in the germline V gene. The CDR3 sequence is CASSEPPGTG.

The gene calls are TRBV5-6 and TRBJ2-7; no definite D call. The CDR3 loop spans 13 amino acids. Germline CDR1 and CDR2: SGHDT and YYEEEE. Between the trimmed V and J ends, which lost 1 base and 7 bases, there was a span of 12 bases. CDR3 bases: TGTGCCAGCAGCTTGCTCCTTTCGGATGAGCAGTACTTC. Amino acids: CASSLLLSDEQYF.

The chain joins TRBV28 to TRBJ2-3; TRBD1 or TRBD2 may be the D gene (5 bases each). Germline-derived CDR1 and CDR2 are MDHEN and SYDVKM. The CDR3 is made up of 18 amino acids. V lost 7 bases, J lost 2 bases, and 25 bases lay in between. Written as DNA, the CDR3 is TGTGCCAGCAACACAGGAATCCTGGGCGGAGGAGACACAGATACGCAGTATTTT. Translated, it gives CASNTGILGGGDTDTQYF.

CDR3 sequence: CASSIRGKSYEQYF. CDR3 bases: TGTGCCAGTAGTATTCGAGGGAAGTCCTACGAGCAGTACTTC. This chain joins TRBV19 and TRBJ2-7, with D possibly being TRBD2 (5 bases). Trimming pared 3 bases from V and 1 base from J, leaving 10 bases between. The length of the CDR3 is 14 residues. Germline lookup yields CDR1 LNHDA and CDR2 SQIVND (reference sequence).

The chain links TRBV9 to TRBJ2-1, with D possibly TRBD1 on 5 matching bases. Germline values: CDR1 SGDLS, CDR2 YYNGEE. CDR3 length: 12 residues. V was shortened by 4 bases and J by 8 bases, with 10 bases between the two germline ends. The chain's CDR3 is CASSLEGDEQFF. CDR3 bases: TGTGCCAGCAGCCTCGAAGGGGATGAGCAGTTCTTC. Looking up the rest from reference TRBV9 and TRBJ2-1 gives the full variable domain: DSGVTQTPKHLITATGQRVTLRCSPRSGDLSVYWYQQSLDQGLQFLIQYYNGEERAKGNILERFSAQQFPDLHSELNLSSLELGDSALYFCASSLEGDEQFFGPGTRLTVL.

The J gene is TRBJ2-1, the V gene TRBV7-9; 10 bases line up with TRBD1. Unmatched junction bases numbered 10, after V lost 1 base and J lost 10 bases. Per germline, CDR1 SEHNR and CDR2 FQNEAQ (reference sequence). The CDR3 is 16 amino acids. The CDR3 DNA follows: TGTGCCAGCAGCTTAGATGGGACAGGGGAGCTACAAGAGCAGTTCTTC. Its protein is CASSLDGTGELQEQFF.

The chain couples TRBV2 to TRBJ1-3, with 7 nucleotides matching TRBD1. The V gene end was trimmed by 5 bases and the J gene end by 8 bases; junction bases not matched to a gene: 9. Germline CDR1 reads SNHLY; CDR2 reads FYNNEI. There are 14 residues in the CDR3. CDR3 DNA: TGTGCCAGCAGTCCAGGGGCAGGGGGGGACACCATATATTTT. Protein: CASSPGAGGDTIYF. Drawing the rest from reference TRBV2 and TRBJ1-3, the complete variable domain is EPEVTQTPSHQVTQMGQEVILRCVPISNHLYFYWYRQILGQKVEFLVSFYNNEISEKSEIFDDQFSVERPDGSNFTLKIRSTKLEDSAMYFCASSPGAGGDTIYFGEGSWLTVV.

DNA of the CDR3: TGCGCCAGCAGCCAAGACGGCGGGATCGAGAACACAGATACGCAGTATTTT. Amino acid sequence: CASSQDGGIENTDTQYF. The chain uses TRBV4-1 and TRBJ2-3; a weak D match, TRBD2 (6 bases). The V end was cut by 0 bases, the J end by 2 bases, with 15 bases between. Germline V gene sequence: CDR1 MGHRA, CDR2 YSYEKL. The CDR3 extends over 17 amino acids.

The chain recombines TRBV7-8 with TRBJ1-5; no firm D call. This CDR3 has 15 amino acids. Between the trimmed V and J ends, which lost 1 base and 0 bases, there was a span of 7 bases. CDR1 and CDR2 from the germline V gene are SGHVS and FQNEAQ. The CDR3 here is CASSLGGYSNQPQHF. In DNA, the CDR3 is TGTGCCAGCAGCTTAGGAGGATATAGCAATCAGCCCCAGCATTTT.

V usage is TRBV7-9 and J usage is TRBJ1-1, with unresolved D. Trimming removed 0 bases from V and 6 bases from J, with 14 bases in between. Germline CDR1 SEHNR, CDR2 FQNEAQ (reference sequence). The CDR3 runs 15 residues. As DNA, the CDR3 is TGTGCCAGCAGCTTAGCGGTCAGTAGGAGCGCTGAAGCTTTCTTT. Its protein is CASSLAVSRSAEAFF.